A single sample is the source of the 11 T cell receptor beta chains below, sequenced in a study of cytomegalovirus exposure and HLA in healthy donors. PCR amplification relied on 60 Vbeta primers (plus 13 Jbeta primers). Produced via immunoSEQ multiplex PCR; TCRdb's table is partial and in-frame only. The sample records about 85,000 clones, approximately 80% being singletons. Input material: PBMCs. The source of these receptors is a woman between 50 and 59 years old in good health and CMV-seropositive.

CDR3 sequence reads: CASSSSGRGDTQYF. CDR3 nucleotides: TGTGCCAGCAGCTCCAGCGGGAGAGGAGATACGCAGTATTTT. The chain links TRBV11-3 to TRBJ2-3; the match to TRBD2 covers 8 bases. The V gene end was trimmed by 4 bases and the J gene end by 5 bases; junction bases not matched to a gene: 5. Germline values: CDR1 SGHNT, CDR2 YENEEA. The CDR3 runs to 14 residues. The whole variable domain, filled in from reference TRBV11-3 and TRBJ2-3, reads EAGVVQSPRYKIIEKKQPVAFWCNPISGHNTLYWYLQNLGQGPELLIRYENEEAVDDSQLPKDRFSAERLKGVDSTLKIQPAELGDSAVYLCASSSSGRGDTQYFGPGTRLTVL.

V usage is TRBV5-6 and J usage is TRBJ1-2; possible D gene TRBD1, 5 bases. Per the germline V gene, CDR1 is SGHDT and CDR2 is YYEEEE. V lost 4 bases to trimming and J lost 6 bases, with 16 bases between them. CDR3 length: 14 amino acids. The CDR3 DNA reads TGTGCCAGCAGCCTAGGAGTATGGGGGGATGGCTACACCTTC. Protein sequence: CASSLGVWGDGYTF. Combining the CDR3 with reference TRBV5-6 and TRBJ1-2 gives the whole variable domain DAGVTQSPTHLIKTRGQQVTLRCSPKSGHDTVSWYQQALGQGPQFIFQYYEEEERQRGNFPDRFSGHQFPNYSSELNVNALLLGDSALYLCASSLGVWGDGYTFGSGTRLTVV.

This chain connects TRBV6-5 to TRBJ1-1; no clear D. The CDR3 consists of 14 residues. Between the trimmed V and J ends, which lost 6 bases and 5 bases, there was a span of 16 bases. Germline CDR1 MNHEY, CDR2 SVGAGI. CDR3 coding DNA: TGTGCCAGCAGGGAGGGAGGAAAAGAAACTGAAGCTTTCTTT. Encoded protein: CASREGGKETEAFF.

The chain uses TRBV5-1 and TRBJ2-5; weak D call: TRBD1 (6 bases). Near its end, the DNA agrees better with TRBJ2-7, so the J call may be wrong. Per germline, CDR1 SGHRS and CDR2 YFSETQ. The CDR3 totals 14 residues. CDR3: CASSLGQENYEQYF. The DNA for the CDR3 is TGCGCCAGCAGCTTGGGACAGGAGAACTACGAGCAGTACTTC.

This chain uses TRBV7-8 with TRBJ2-1, with TRBD2 matching 7 bases. CDR3 size: 14 residues. V was clipped by 6 bases and J by 3 bases; unmatched bases: 5. CDR1 SGHVS and CDR2 FQNEAQ come from the germline V gene. The CDR3 DNA is TGTGCCAGCAGTTTACTAGCGAGCTACAATGAGCAGTTCTTC. Its protein is CASSLLASYNEQFF.

The chain joins TRBV11-3 to TRBJ2-1; 7 nucleotides line up with TRBD2. There are 15 residues in the CDR3. Germline assignment: CDR1 SGHNT and CDR2 YENEEA. Losses at the gene ends were 2 bases for V and 2 bases for J; bases not matched to a gene: 3. CDR3 residues: CASSLIGGTYNEQFF. CDR3 coding DNA: TGTGCCAGCAGCTTAATCGGGGGGACCTACAATGAGCAGTTCTTC.

The chain is built from TRBV10-1 and TRBJ2-3; tentatively, D is TRBD1 (6 bases). Germline V gene sequence: CDR1 WNHNN, CDR2 SYGVQD (reference sequence). Trimming left V 4 bases short and J 0 bases short, with 17 bases between. The CDR3 is made up of 17 amino acids. The CDR3 here is CASSGQVDASSTDTQYF. In DNA, the CDR3 is TGCGCCAGCAGTGGACAGGTTGACGCTTCTAGCACAGATACGCAGTATTTT.

This clone occurred a few times. The V gene is TRBV6-4, the J gene TRBJ1-2; TRBD1 matches at 10 bases. Losses at the gene ends were 5 bases for V and 5 bases for J; bases not matched to a gene: 11. The V gene's germline CDR1 is MRHNA and CDR2 SNTAGT. This CDR3 is 16 amino acids long. The CDR3 spells CASSPISGTGAYGYTF. CDR3 DNA sequence: TGTGCCAGCAGTCCGATCTCCGGGACAGGGGCGTATGGCTACACCTTC.

The V and J genes are TRBV4-1 and TRBJ1-4, with 7 bases identical to TRBD1. Germline V gene lookup returns CDR1 MGHRA and CDR2 YSYEKL. V trimming: 4 bases; J trimming: 8 bases; junction bases outside the gene matches: 4. The CDR3 length is 13 residues. CDR3 sequence (DNA): TGCGCCAGCAGCCGCCCGGGACAGGAAAAACTGTTTTTT. It specifies CASSRPGQEKLFF.

The rearrangement uses TRBV29-1 and TRBJ1-2; 8 bases align to TRBD1. The V gene end was trimmed by 6 bases and the J gene end by 3 bases; junction bases not matched to a gene: 0. CDR1 SQVTM and CDR2 ANQGSEA come from the germline V gene. The CDR3 contains 11 residues. The CDR3 DNA reads TGCAGCGTGGGACAGGACTATGGCTACACCTTC. Translating gives CSVGQDYGYTF.

This clone was seen only once. The chain employs TRBV23-1 and TRBJ1-5, with 9 bases that match TRBD1. TRBV23-1 belongs to the ORF category, with a function that is uncertain. The CDR3 has 16 residues. The CDR3 spells CEKGQGFFDCNQPQHF. CDR3 coding DNA: TGCGAGAAGGGACAGGGTTTTTTCGATTGCAATCAGCCCCAGCATTTT.